These 21 T cell receptor beta chains share one sample of origin, sequenced in a study of blood T cell repertoires in COVID-19. Assay used: immunoSEQ multiplex PCR; TCRdb lists only in-frame clones, some missing. The table has about 120,000 clones, around four fifths seen once. Sequences were obtained from peripheral blood. Receptor source: a man in his thirties or forties with acute or convalescent COVID-19.

This clone occurred once. The rearrangement links TRBV19 to TRBJ2-1, with D hard to call. Germline V CDR1 and CDR2: LNHDA, SQIVND (reference sequence). This CDR3 comprises 16 residues. Trimming shortened V by 4 bases and J by 4 bases, and 17 bases separated the two germline ends. The CDR3 sequence: CASSSVFVARYNEQFF. The CDR3 DNA sequence: TGTGCCAGTAGTAGCGTCTTTGTAGCCCGATACAATGAGCAGTTCTTC.

V is TRBV2 and J is TRBJ1-5; D might be TRBD1 (5 bases). Deletions cut 7 bases from V and 2 bases from J, with 24 bases between. Germline-derived CDR1 and CDR2 are SNHLY and FYNNEI. The CDR3 sequence is 18 residues long. The CDR3 loop is CASTSDRGRLGGNQPQHF. The CDR3 nucleotides read TGTGCCAGCACCTCGGATAGGGGCCGACTTGGGGGCAATCAGCCCCAGCATTTT.

The chain carries TRBV5-1 and TRBJ2-1, with 15 bases fitting TRBD2. J was trimmed by 5 bases and V by 4 bases; bases with no gene match: 4. CDR3 size: 16 residues. Germline V gene data show CDR1 as SGHRS and CDR2 as YFSETQ. Here the CDR3 reads CASSQGLAGGHNEQFF. CDR3 in DNA: TGCGCCAGCAGCCAGGGACTAGCGGGAGGACACAATGAGCAGTTCTTC.

This chain's CDR3 is CASSARREAGHEQYF. The CDR3 nucleotides are TGTGCCAGCAGCGCCCGGCGGGAGGCAGGCCACGAGCAGTACTTC. This chain joins TRBV7-9 and TRBJ2-7; 8 nucleotides line up with TRBD2. From germline, CDR1 is SEHNR and CDR2 FQNEAQ (reference sequence). V was pared by 5 bases and J by 5 bases, with 11 bases of the junction left unmatched. The CDR3 contains 15 residues.

This clone was found a few times. The gene calls are TRBV15 and TRBJ1-2, with a possible D match to TRBD1 (5 bases). The CDR3 totals 15 residues. The V gene lost 3 bases and the J gene lost 4 bases, with 15 bases spanning the gap. CDR1 is LNHNV and CDR2 is YYDKDF in the germline V gene (reference sequence). CDR3 nucleotides: TGTGCCACCAGCAGGGACGAGGGACTACCCTATGGCTACACCTTC. This gives the protein CATSRDEGLPYGYTF.

The chain uses TRBV6-2 or TRBV6-3 and TRBJ2-7, with D tentatively TRBD2 (6 bases). The CDR3 covers 13 residues. V gave up 0 bases and J gave up 7 bases, with 10 bases separating them. Germline loops: CDR1 MNHEY, CDR2 SVGEGT. The CDR3 protein is CASSYSGGGEQYV. The CDR3 DNA is TGTGCCAGCAGTTACTCTGGGGGAGGTGAGCAGTACGTC.

This clone was recorded only once. V is TRBV20-1 and J is TRBJ2-3; D is unclear. This CDR3 contains 12 residues. Trimming took off 3 bases at V and 4 bases at J, with 8 bases between the two ends. CDR1 is DFQATT, CDR2 SNEGSKA, per germline (reference sequence). Written as DNA, the CDR3 is TGCAGTGCTAGTCGCAGGTCAGATACGCAGTATTTT. Amino acids: CSASRRSDTQYF.

This clone was counted a few times. V usage is TRBV9 and J usage is TRBJ2-7; a weak D match, TRBD1 (6 bases). There are 14 residues in the CDR3. The germline gives CDR1 SGDLS, CDR2 YYNGEE. The V gene lost 4 bases and the J gene lost 1 base, with 12 bases spanning the gap. CDR3 sequence reads: CASSPGATSYEQYV. Here the CDR3 DNA reads TGTGCCAGCAGCCCAGGGGCTACTTCCTACGAGCAGTACGTC.

The V call is TRBV6-5, the J call TRBJ2-2; 8 positions match TRBD1. From germline, CDR1 is MNHEY and CDR2 SVGAGI. CDR3 length equals 15 residues. V gave up 2 bases and J gave up 3 bases; unmatched junction bases: 2. In nucleotides, the CDR3 is TGTGCCAGCAGTTACGAGACAGGGGACACCGGGGAGCTGTTTTTT. Its translation: CASSYETGDTGELFF.

The genes are TRBV7-9 and TRBJ2-5; 9 nucleotides align to TRBD2. The CDR3 is made up of 13 amino acids. Germline V gene sequence: CDR1 SEHNR, CDR2 FQNEAQ (reference sequence). Trimming removed 8 bases from V and 5 bases from J; junction bases left unmatched: 6. The CDR3: CASGASGEETQYF. The CDR3 DNA reads TGTGCCAGCGGTGCTAGCGGGGAGGAGACCCAGTACTTC.

This clone appeared a single time. Distinct nucleotide sequences in the sample also encode this CDR3. This chain links TRBV27 with TRBJ2-2, with unresolved D. CDR1 MNHEY and CDR2 SMNVEV come from the germline V gene (reference sequence). CDR3 length: 14 residues. The V end lost 0 bases, the J end lost 2 bases, and 4 bases lay between the germline ends. The CDR3 sequence: CASSLSRNTGELFF. CDR3 DNA sequence: TGTGCCAGCAGTTTATCCAGAAACACCGGGGAGCTGTTTTTT.

The chain links TRBV20-1 to TRBJ2-5, with 7 positions matching TRBD2. The CDR3 is made up of 14 amino acids. Germline values: CDR1 DFQATT, CDR2 SNEGSKA (reference sequence). V shed 3 bases, J shed 7 bases, and the junction held 11 bases outside the gene matches. The CDR3 sequence is CSASASGLDGTQYF. The CDR3 nucleotides read TGCAGTGCTAGTGCGTCTGGACTAGATGGGACCCAGTACTTC.

The chain couples TRBV6-6 to TRBJ2-7, with 7 bases identical to TRBD2. There are 14 residues in the CDR3. V was clipped by 3 bases and J by 0 bases; unmatched bases: 2. Per the germline V gene, CDR1 is MNHNY and CDR2 is SVGAGI (reference sequence). This chain's CDR3 is CASSYSSGSYEQYF. CDR3 in DNA: TGTGCCAGCAGTTATTCTAGCGGCTCCTACGAGCAGTACTTC.

J is TRBJ1-2 and V is TRBV18; D is ambiguous. V was clipped by 5 bases and J by 5 bases, with 9 bases between them. Germline V gives CDR1 KGHSH, CDR2 LQKENI. CDR3 length: 12 residues. The CDR3 here is CASSLELYGYTF. Here the CDR3 DNA reads TGTGCCAGCTCATTGGAGTTGTATGGCTACACCTTC. Full variable domain (rest looked up from reference TRBV18 and TRBJ1-2): NAGVMQNPRHLVRRRGQEARLRCSPMKGHSHVYWYRQLPEEGLKFMVYLQKENIIDESGMPKERFSAEFPKEGPSILRIQQVVRGDSAAYFCASSLELYGYTFGSGTRLTVV.

This chain connects TRBV19 to TRBJ1-1, with D possibly being TRBD1 (6 bases). This CDR3 has 14 amino acids. Looked up from germline, CDR1 is LNHDA and CDR2 is SQIVND (reference sequence). V lost 6 bases to trimming and J lost 4 bases, with 15 bases between them. CDR3 loop: CASSLQGLGTEAFF. The CDR3 DNA sequence: TGTGCCAGTAGCCTTCAGGGGTTGGGCACTGAAGCTTTCTTT.

The V and J genes are TRBV19 and TRBJ1-2, with D hard to call. V lost 5 bases and J lost 4, with 14 bases in between. Germline V gene lookup returns CDR1 LNHDA and CDR2 SQIVND (reference sequence). This CDR3 comprises 14 residues. CDR3 loop: CASSPETRSYGYTF. Here the CDR3 DNA reads TGTGCCAGTAGTCCCGAGACAAGAAGCTATGGCTACACCTTC.

The rearrangement links TRBV24-1 to TRBJ2-1, with a possible D match to TRBD2 (6 bases). CDR3 length: 14 amino acids. Trimming stripped 4 bases from V and 6 bases from J, with 12 bases between. Germline CDR1 KGHDR, CDR2 SFDVKD. CDR3 DNA: TGTGCCACCAGTGACCCGGGACTCCGCAATGAGCAGTTCTTC. This gives the protein CATSDPGLRNEQFF.

This chain links TRBV30 with TRBJ1-1; no definite D call. The CDR3 covers 17 residues. V gave up 2 bases and J gave up 4 bases, with 23 bases separating them. From germline, CDR1 is GTSNPN and CDR2 SVGIG (reference sequence). The CDR3 DNA follows: TGTGCCTGGAGTCCTACCAGGTTTTATGGCGCCGGCACTGAAGCTTTCTTT. Protein sequence: CAWSPTRFYGAGTEAFF.

In its sample, this clone was seen a few times. This CDR3 is also generated by other DNA sequences in the sample. This rearrangement joins TRBV19 to TRBJ2-1; 9 bases fit TRBD2. Germline V gene data show CDR1 as LNHDA and CDR2 as SQIVND (reference sequence). The junction had 1 base not matched to a gene; V was cut back by 4 bases and J by 3 bases. The CDR3 is 14 residues long. The CDR3 nucleotides are TGTGCCAGTAGTAGCGGGGGGGACTACAATGAGCAGTTCTTC. Its translation: CASSSGGDYNEQFF.

This chain uses TRBV19 with TRBJ1-1; TRBD1 agrees at 8 bases. Looked up from germline, CDR1 is LNHDA and CDR2 is SQIVND (reference sequence). The CDR3 is 14 amino acids. V lost 6 bases and J lost 0; bases outside the gene matches: 3. For the CDR3, the DNA is TGTGCCAGTAGCCCGGGACAGGTGAACACTGAAGCTTTCTTT. As protein: CASSPGQVNTEAFF.

The rearrangement links TRBV7-9 to TRBJ2-3; D remains unclear. The germline V gene has CDR1 SEHNR and CDR2 FQNEAQ (reference sequence). With 2 bases removed from V and 6 bases from J, the gap between germline ends came to 21 bases. This CDR3 region has 17 residues. The CDR3 spells CASSLPGDPQGADTQYF. The CDR3 DNA reads TGTGCCAGCAGCTTACCGGGTGACCCCCAAGGAGCGGATACGCAGTATTTT.